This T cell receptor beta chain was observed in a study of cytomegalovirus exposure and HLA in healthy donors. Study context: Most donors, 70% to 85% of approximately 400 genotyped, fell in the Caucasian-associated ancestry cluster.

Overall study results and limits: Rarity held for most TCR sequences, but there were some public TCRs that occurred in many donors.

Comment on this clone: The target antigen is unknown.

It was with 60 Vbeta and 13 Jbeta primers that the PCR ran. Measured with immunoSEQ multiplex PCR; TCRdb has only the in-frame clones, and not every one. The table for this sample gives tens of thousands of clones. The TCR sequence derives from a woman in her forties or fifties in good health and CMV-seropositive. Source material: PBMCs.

The CDR3 region has the DNA TGTGCCAGTAGTATACTAGCGGGAGGTCGGCGCACAGATACGCAGTATTTT. It encodes CASSILAGGRRTDTQYF. This rearrangement joins TRBV19 to TRBJ2-3; TRBD2 aligns across 11 bases. The V segment lost 2 bases and the J segment 1 base; nucleotides outside the gene matches: 5. The CDR3 is 17 amino acids. The germline gives CDR1 LNHDA, CDR2 SQIVND (reference sequence). The variable domain in full, with the rest retrieved from reference TRBV19 and TRBJ2-3, is DGGITQSPKYLFRKEGQNVTLSCEQNLNHDAMYWYRQDPGQGLRLIYYSQIVNDFQKGDIAEGYSVSREKKESFPLTVTSAQKNPTAFYLCASSILAGGRRTDTQYFGPGTRLTVL.